One sample yielded the 32 T cell receptor beta chains listed below, sequenced in a study of cytomegalovirus exposure and HLA in healthy donors. Use of 60 Vbeta and 13 Jbeta primers characterized the PCR. Assay: immunoSEQ multiplex PCR; the TCRdb copy retains only in-frame clones and omits some. The sample holds 100,000 to 150,000 clones, roughly four fifths seen once. The sequenced sample consisted of PBMCs. The receptors here all came from a male donor in good health and CMV-seronegative.

This chain's CDR3 is CASSRGLHLYNEQFF. The CDR3 bases are TGTGCCAGCAGTAGGGGGCTCCACCTATACAATGAGCAGTTCTTC. The chain has TRBV28 and TRBJ2-1, with 7 bases lining up with TRBD1. The CDR3 covers 15 residues. Unmatched junction bases numbered 8, after V lost 5 bases and J lost 4 bases. Germline V gene lookup returns CDR1 MDHEN and CDR2 SYDVKM. The full variable domain, with the rest looked up from reference TRBV28 and TRBJ2-1, is DVKVTQSSRYLVKRTGEKVFLECVQDMDHENMFWYRQDPGLGLRLIYFSYDVKMKEKGDIPEGYSVSREKKERFSLILESASTNQTSMYLCASSRGLHLYNEQFFGPGTRLTVL.

The genes are TRBV4-1 and TRBJ1-4, with TRBD1 as a possible D gene (6 bases). The CDR3 runs 15 residues. The germline CDR1 and CDR2 sequences are MGHRA and YSYEKL. Deletions cut 2 bases from V and 8 bases from J, with 15 bases between. DNA for the CDR3: TGCGCCAGCAGCCAAACAGGGATCATGGGAGAAAAACTGTTTTTT. Encoded protein: CASSQTGIMGEKLFF.

The genes are TRBV15 and TRBJ2-1, with D possibly TRBD1 on 5 matching bases. The CDR3 totals 15 residues. Trimming shortened V by 0 bases and J by 7 bases, and 13 bases separated the two germline ends. CDR1 is LNHNV, CDR2 YYDKDF, per germline (reference sequence). As DNA, the CDR3 is TGTGCCACCAGCAGAGAAGCAGGGAAAGGGAATGAGCAGTTCTTC. Translated, it gives CATSREAGKGNEQFF. Full variable domain (outside the CDR3, taken from reference TRBV15 and TRBJ2-1): DAMVIQNPRYQVTQFGKPVTLSCSQTLNHNVMYWYQQKSSQAPKLLFHYYDKDFNNEADTPDNFQSRRPNTSFCFLDIRSPGLGDTAMYLCATSREAGKGNEQFFGPGTRLTVL.

V and J are TRBV28 and TRBJ2-7; 9 bases are a match to TRBD1. V shed 3 bases and J 0 bases; nucleotides not matched to a gene: 9. The CDR3 runs to 17 residues. Germline V gene sequence: CDR1 MDHEN, CDR2 SYDVKM. The CDR3 loop reads CASSFAARDRDSYEQYF. Here the CDR3 DNA reads TGTGCCAGCAGTTTCGCGGCCCGGGACAGGGACTCCTACGAGCAGTACTTC.

The rearrangement joins TRBV7-9 to TRBJ2-1; D perhaps matches TRBD2 (5 bases). Germline CDR1 reads SEHNR; CDR2 reads FQNEAQ (reference sequence). Trimming removed 8 bases at V and 7 bases at J, with 12 bases between. The CDR3 is made up of 12 amino acids. This CDR3 is CASSMRANEQFF. CDR3 DNA: TGTGCCAGCTCTATGCGGGCAAATGAGCAGTTCTTC.

This clone has just one count. The V gene is TRBV28, the J gene TRBJ2-1; 8 bases align to TRBD1. The ends lost 5 bases at V and 4 bases at J; junction bases unmatched: 10. In germline, CDR1 is MDHEN, CDR2 SYDVKM. This CDR3 has 16 residues. Here the CDR3 DNA reads TGTGCCAGCAGTGGGCCCGGGACAGGAAAGTACAATGAGCAGTTCTTC. Translating it yields CASSGPGTGKYNEQFF.

This rearrangement joins TRBV9 to TRBJ1-2; 7 nucleotides align to TRBD1. V lost 4 bases and J lost 4; bases outside the gene matches: 10. The CDR3 length is 15 residues. The germline CDR1 and CDR2 sequences are SGDLS and YYNGEE. Here the CDR3 reads CASSPRDSPLYGYTF. The CDR3 nucleotides read TGTGCCAGCAGCCCACGGGACAGCCCCCTCTATGGCTACACCTTC.

This chain joins TRBV4-2 and TRBJ2-5; the D gene is possibly TRBD2 (5 bases). V was shortened by 1 base and J by 5 bases, with 11 bases between the two germline ends. There are 14 residues in the CDR3. Germline assignment: CDR1 LGHNA and CDR2 YNFKEQ. The CDR3 DNA is TGTGCCAGCAGCCAAGTGGGAGCGAGTGAGACCCAGTACTTC. Translation gives CASSQVGASETQYF.

The chain recombines TRBV5-1 with TRBJ2-5, with 11 bases aligning to TRBD1. V shed 5 bases and J 2 bases; nucleotides not matched to a gene: 5. Germline V CDR1 and CDR2: SGHRS, YFSETQ. The CDR3 loop spans 15 amino acids. The CDR3 loop reads CASRRTGGRQETQYF. CDR3 coding DNA: TGCGCCAGCAGAAGGACAGGGGGCAGGCAAGAGACCCAGTACTTC. Using reference TRBV5-1 and TRBJ2-5 for the parts outside the CDR3, the full variable domain is KAGVTQTPRYLIKTRGQQVTLSCSPISGHRSVSWYQQTPGQGLQFLFEYFSETQRNKGNFPGRFSGRQFSNSRSEMNVSTLELGDSALYLCASRRTGGRQETQYFGPGTRLLVL.

This clone was seen a handful of times. CDR3 bases: TGTGCCAGCAGTTTACGGGGAGCTATTAATGAAAAACTGTTTTTT. Protein product: CASSLRGAINEKLFF. The rearrangement uses TRBV27 and TRBJ1-4; D remains unclear. The germline V and J ends were trimmed by 2 bases and 4 bases, with 11 bases remaining between them. The CDR3 spans 15 residues. Per germline, CDR1 MNHEY and CDR2 SMNVEV (reference sequence).

This chain uses TRBV2 with TRBJ2-5; a possible D gene is TRBD2 (5 bases). CDR1 is SNHLY and CDR2 is FYNNEI in the germline V gene. The CDR3 loop spans 12 amino acids. Trimming shortened V by 6 bases and J by 3 bases, and 8 bases separated the two germline ends. The CDR3, as DNA: TGTGCCAGCAGAGGAGGAAAAGAGACCCAGTACTTC. Amino acids: CASRGGKETQYF.

The rearrangement joins TRBV6-1 to TRBJ2-1; D is ambiguous. V lost 7 bases and J lost 4, with 2 bases in between. The CDR3 is 10 amino acids. The germline CDR1 and CDR2 sequences are MNHNS and SASEGT. The CDR3 spells CASTYNEQFF. As DNA, the CDR3 is TGTGCCAGCACGTACAATGAGCAGTTCTTC.

The rearrangement joins TRBV7-9 to TRBJ2-7, with 7 bases aligning to TRBD2. The CDR3 runs 16 residues. The germline V gene has CDR1 SEHNR and CDR2 FQNEAQ (reference sequence). Germline trimming cut 4 bases from V and 1 base from J; bases unmatched to any gene: 10. This CDR3 is CASSSSSGAASYEQYF. The CDR3 DNA reads TGTGCCAGCAGCTCGTCTAGCGGAGCGGCGTCCTACGAGCAGTACTTC.

The genes are TRBV7-3 and TRBJ1-1; no firm D call. Per germline, CDR1 SGHTA and CDR2 FQGTGA. This CDR3 region has 11 residues. Trimming stripped 2 bases from V and 8 bases from J, with 6 bases between. The CDR3 bases are TGTGCCAGCAGCTTACGCAGGGAAGCTTTCTTT. Translating gives CASSLRREAFF.

This chain uses TRBV7-2 with TRBJ2-7; 10 positions match TRBD2. The CDR3 extends over 15 amino acids. Unmatched junction bases numbered 6, after V lost 4 bases and J lost 3 bases. Germline-derived CDR1 and CDR2 are SGHTA and FQGNSA. The CDR3 sequence is CASSSQAGGLYEQYF. CDR3 DNA sequence: TGTGCCAGCAGCTCCCAAGCGGGAGGGCTCTACGAGCAGTACTTC.

V gene TRBV19 combines with J gene TRBJ2-3; the match to TRBD1 covers 8 bases. The CDR3 covers 14 residues. Germline loops: CDR1 LNHDA, CDR2 SQIVND (reference sequence). V shed 8 bases, J shed 1 base, and the junction held 5 bases outside the gene matches. The CDR3 loop reads CASSGQGGTDTQYF. As DNA, the CDR3 is TGTGCCAGTTCCGGACAGGGCGGCACAGATACGCAGTATTTT.

V is TRBV9 and J is TRBJ2-2; D perhaps matches TRBD2 (7 bases). CDR3 length equals 15 residues. Trimming took 4 bases from V and 4 from J, leaving 14 bases between them. Germline lookup yields CDR1 SGDLS and CDR2 YYNGEE. This CDR3 reads CASSPRGATTGELFF. The CDR3, as DNA: TGTGCCAGCAGCCCCCGGGGGGCGACCACCGGGGAGCTGTTTTTT.

This clone has more than one count but fewer than ten. V usage is TRBV5-1 and J usage is TRBJ2-7; weak D call: TRBD2 (6 bases). Trimming removed 5 bases at V and 2 bases at J, with 17 bases between. Germline V gives CDR1 SGHRS, CDR2 YFSETQ. The CDR3 contains 15 residues. CDR3: CASRPGPGVTYEQYF. In DNA, the CDR3 is TGCGCCAGCAGACCAGGGCCGGGGGTTACCTACGAGCAGTACTTC.

The rearrangement uses TRBV27 and TRBJ1-6, with 7 bases lining up with TRBD1. J gave up 7 bases and V 2 bases, and 8 bases lay outside the gene matches. In germline, CDR1 is MNHEY, CDR2 SMNVEV (reference sequence). The CDR3 has 16 amino acids. DNA for the CDR3: TGTGCCAGCAGTTTAGGCTCGACAGGGCCCAATTCACCCCTCCACTTT. It encodes CASSLGSTGPNSPLHF.

This clone was seen a single time. The chain employs TRBV5-1 and TRBJ2-5, with TRBD1 identical over 8 bases. Looked up from germline, CDR1 is SGHRS and CDR2 is YFSETQ. Trimming cost V 0 bases and J 5 bases; bases outside gene matches: 3. CDR3 length: 14 residues. The CDR3 reads CASSLGTGRETQYF. As DNA, the CDR3 is TGCGCCAGCAGCTTGGGGACAGGGCGGGAGACCCAGTACTTC.

V usage is TRBV7-2 and J usage is TRBJ1-1, with TRBD1 identical over 8 bases. The germline CDR1 and CDR2 sequences are SGHTA and FQGNSA. The junction had 3 bases not matched to a gene; V was cut back by 3 bases and J by 0 bases. The CDR3 contains 15 residues. The CDR3 nucleotides are TGTGCCAGCAGCTTTGGGACAGGTCTGAACACTGAAGCTTTCTTT. Translation: CASSFGTGLNTEAFF.

The V gene is TRBV5-5, the J gene TRBJ1-3; possibly TRBD1 for D (6 bases). Trimming took 3 bases from V and 7 from J, leaving 17 bases between them. This CDR3 has 15 residues. The germline V gene encodes CDR1 SGHKS and CDR2 YYEKEE (reference sequence). The CDR3 sequence: CASSSTGGAGNTIYF. The CDR3 nucleotides read TGTGCCAGCAGCTCGACTGGGGGGGCCGGTAACACCATATATTTT.

The V call is TRBV7-6, the J call TRBJ2-1, with D perhaps TRBD2 (5 bases). The V gene's germline CDR1 is SGHVS and CDR2 FNYEAQ. The CDR3 has 15 amino acids. The V end lost 1 base, the J end lost 7 bases, and 14 bases lay between the germline ends. The CDR3, as DNA: TGTGCCAGCAGCTTAGAGTCTAGCTATAAGAATGAGCAGTTCTTC. This gives the protein CASSLESSYKNEQFF.

The J gene is TRBJ2-7, the V gene TRBV21-1; the table names TRBD2, a call not compared with the DNA. TRBV21-1 is given as a pseudogene. The CDR3 runs to 15 residues. The CDR3, as DNA: TGTGCCAGCAGCTCCTCACCCGGGGATAATCGGGAGCAGTACTTC. Translated: CASSSSPGDNREQYF.

This rearrangement joins TRBV28 to TRBJ2-3; 9 nucleotides match TRBD2. This CDR3 is built from 17 residues. The germline gives CDR1 MDHEN, CDR2 SYDVKM. V shed 8 bases, J shed 6 bases, and the junction held 18 bases outside the gene matches. CDR3 in DNA: TGTGCCAGCCATAACGACAGCGGGAGGCCTCGCAGGGATACGCAGTATTTT. It encodes CASHNDSGRPRRDTQYF. Complete variable domain (other parts from reference TRBV28 and TRBJ2-3): DVKVTQSSRYLVKRTGEKVFLECVQDMDHENMFWYRQDPGLGLRLIYFSYDVKMKEKGDIPEGYSVSREKKERFSLILESASTNQTSMYLCASHNDSGRPRRDTQYFGPGTRLTVL.

This chain uses TRBV29-1 with TRBJ2-7; D is undetermined. The germline V and J ends were trimmed by 0 bases and 2 bases, with 14 bases remaining between them. CDR1 is SQVTM, CDR2 ANQGSEA, per germline. The CDR3 contains 15 residues. The CDR3 spells CSVEDLAGEAYEQYF. The CDR3 region has the DNA TGCAGCGTTGAAGATTTGGCAGGCGAAGCCTACGAGCAGTACTTC.

This clone was detected once. The chain is built from TRBV9 and TRBJ2-3, with TRBD2 matching over 8 bases. CDR1 SGDLS and CDR2 YYNGEE come from the germline V gene. V lost 0 bases, J lost 3 bases, and 3 bases stayed unmatched. The CDR3 loop spans 15 amino acids. The CDR3 sequence is CASSVVTSGTDTQYF. DNA of the CDR3: TGTGCCAGCAGCGTAGTAACTAGCGGTACAGATACGCAGTATTTT.

The rearrangement uses TRBV4-3 and TRBJ1-3; tentative D call: TRBD1 (6 bases). Trimming took 4 bases from V and 4 from J, leaving 14 bases between them. CDR1 LGHNA and CDR2 YSLEER come from the germline V gene. This CDR3 comprises 15 residues. The CDR3 sequence: CASSPQRGLGNTIYF. CDR3 nucleotides: TGCGCCAGCAGCCCCCAGAGGGGGTTGGGAAACACCATATATTTT.

This chain uses TRBV29-1 with TRBJ2-2, with 9 bases identical to TRBD1. This CDR3 contains 15 residues. Germline values: CDR1 SQVTM, CDR2 ANQGSEA. Trimming at V came to 7 bases and at J to 5 bases, leaving 11 bases not matched to a gene. The CDR3 nucleotides read TGCAGCGGAATACCGGGACAGGGTGGAACCGGGGAGCTGTTTTTT. Translating it yields CSGIPGQGGTGELFF.

Here the CDR3 reads CASSPKQSGTAGTYEQYF. CDR3 bases: TGTGCCAGCTCACCAAAGCAATCCGGGACAGCGGGCACCTACGAGCAGTACTTC. This chain links TRBV18 with TRBJ2-7; tentatively, D is TRBD1 (7 bases). V lost 2 bases and J lost 2, with 22 bases in between. CDR3 size: 18 residues. Per the germline V gene, CDR1 is KGHSH and CDR2 is LQKENI.

This chain uses TRBV7-9 with TRBJ2-7; 14 bases map to TRBD2. Trimming at V came to 4 bases and at J to 4 bases, leaving 6 bases not matched to a gene. Germline assignment: CDR1 SEHNR and CDR2 FQNEAQ (reference sequence). CDR3 length: 16 residues. CDR3 residues: CASSYGLAGGAYEQYF. The DNA for the CDR3 is TGTGCCAGCAGCTACGGACTAGCGGGAGGAGCTTACGAGCAGTACTTC.

The V and J genes are TRBV28 and TRBJ1-1; 11 nucleotides align to TRBD1. The germline gives CDR1 MDHEN, CDR2 SYDVKM. This CDR3 has 17 residues. J gave up 4 bases and V 8 bases, and 15 bases lay outside the gene matches. CDR3 sequence: CASGSGTGGLRFTEAFF. The CDR3 nucleotides read TGTGCCAGCGGGTCCGGGACAGGGGGTTTAAGGTTCACTGAAGCTTTCTTT.